The T cell receptor beta chain described here comes from a study of sequential checkpoint blockade in melanoma (dated by TCRdb to about 2019). Concerning the study at large: Patients were assigned by 1:1 randomization to either first-line nivolumab followed by ipilimumab (arm A) or ipilimumab followed by nivolumab (arm B). Approximately 79% of the matched pre- and post-treatment tumor biopsy pairs came from the same lesion. DNA from over 75 pretreatment melanoma tumor samples underwent TCRbeta immunosequencing. Maintenance nivolumab came after each of the two trial sequences. Roughly 20 patients had matched tumor biopsies taken before treatment and at week 13, after single-agent nivolumab (arm A) or ipilimumab (arm B). Findings and caveats that apply to the study as a whole: Among patients in arm A, the nivolumab-first arm, pretreatment tumor TIL clonality was associated with response (P = .04). Tumor T-cell fraction and clonality were correlated with PD-L1 staining and CD8+ T-cell counts, but not with mutational load. Clinical benefit was about 30 times more likely to be achieved by patients whose tumor T-cell fraction and clonality increased by week 13. Within-arm analyses of tumor T-cell fraction were limited by small sample sizes and reduced statistical power. The model for predicting response that combines TCR metrics with mutation burden needs to be validated in larger, independent patient cohorts.

Read against the paper, the sample's treatment or condition label means: randomized to nivolumab then ipilimumab (arm A) or the reverse (arm B). None of the patients in the trial had previously been given DNA-damaging chemotherapy. Samples were obtained from patients with melanoma enrolled in CheckMate 064, a randomized, open-label phase II trial of sequential checkpoint blockade. Tumor TCR sequencing used genomic DNA from formalin-fixed paraffin-embedded (FFPE) tissue samples. Reading from cysteine to phenylalanine, the CDR3 counts 14 amino acids. The CDR3 DNA has 42 bases and is translated from base 1. V was cut back by 6 bases and J by 1 base, leaving a gap of 9 bases between them. From the germline V gene, CDR1 is SGHNT and CDR2 is YENEEA. This clone qualifies as large (0.1 to 1%). The specificity of this receptor is unknown. No much larger clonotype is one base removed from it; base qualities were not supplied.

The immunoSEQ Assay was used to immunosequence TCRbeta CDR3 regions from genomic DNA. Before high-throughput sequencing, the genomic DNA was amplified using bias-controlled multiplex PCR. The authors' pipeline ran thus. To quantify the absolute abundance of each unique TCRbeta CDR3 region, the sequences were collapsed and filtered. Clonality, defined as 1 minus Pielou's evenness, was calculated using only productive rearrangements. Tumor T-cell fraction was calculated by normalizing TCRbeta template counts to usable DNA, which was estimated from several housekeeping genes. Clones with significantly greater frequencies in on-treatment versus baseline samples were identified using a previously published method. TCRdb took this table from immuneACCESS and kept in-frame rearrangements with V and J called. Such tables lack part of the clones; where checked against another copy, unresolved V genes explain under half of the gap, and the rest is unexplained. The V and J calls and the clone size are those of that table, but D and trimming were determined from the DNA. The table for this sample lists over 950 clones; about 20% of them were counted only once. 13% of the sample is held by the ten biggest clonotypes.

This sequence was found in a human donor with melanoma. This chain is built from TRBV11-3 and TRBJ1-4; the D segment cannot be called with confidence. This specimen consisted of tumor tissue (inferred from file names), obtained from a patient given nivolumab and ipilimumab in sequence. The CDR3 amino acid sequence is: CASSALGTNEKLFF. In nucleotide form, the sequence is TGTGCCAGCAGTGCCCTAGGAACTAATGAAAAACTGTTTTTT. Full variable domain (CDR3 extended with the reference TRBV11-3 and TRBJ1-4 proteins): EAGVVQSPRYKIIEKKQPVAFWCNPISGHNTLYWYLQNLGQGPELLIRYENEEAVDDSQLPKDRFSAERLKGVDSTLKIQPAELGDSAVYLCASSALGTNEKLFFGSGTQLSVL.